The clone carrying this TCR beta chain was seen a handful of times. Clones were sequenced by immunoSEQ multiplex PCR, and TCRdb holds only the in-frame ones, with some missing. The profile shows about 660,000 clones, roughly 86% of them singletons. These data come from a study of shared T cell receptors in the human thymus. The same sample was also used in a study of human thymus T cells. That work contributes: Thymus tissue was removed during corrective cardiac surgery. There were highly overlapping thymic repertoires among unrelated individuals, as related research reported.

This sequence was found in a boy under two years old with a congenital heart defect. Specimen: thymocytes.

Here the CDR3 reads CASSLPDRGTYNEQFF. The CDR3 nucleotides read TGTGCCAGCAGCTTACCCGACAGGGGAACCTACAATGAGCAGTTCTTC. The chain is built from TRBV7-8 and TRBJ2-1; 8 bases are shared with TRBD1. The CDR3 covers 16 residues. V trimming: 2 bases; J trimming: 2 bases; junction bases outside the gene matches: 5. Germline lookup yields CDR1 SGHVS and CDR2 FQNEAQ.